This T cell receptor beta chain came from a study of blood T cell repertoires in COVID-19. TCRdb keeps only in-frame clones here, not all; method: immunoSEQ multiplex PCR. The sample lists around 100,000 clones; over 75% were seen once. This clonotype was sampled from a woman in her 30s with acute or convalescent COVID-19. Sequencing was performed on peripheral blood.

The CDR3: CASLSRDRVLTVDTQYF. The CDR3 DNA reads as TGCGCCAGTTTGTCCCGGGACAGGGTTCTCACAGTAGATACGCAGTATTTT. The V and J genes are TRBV10-2 and TRBJ2-3; TRBD1 agrees at 9 bases. Looked up from germline, CDR1 is WSHSY and CDR2 is SAAADI. V was pared by 9 bases and J by 5 bases, with 18 bases of the junction left unmatched. The CDR3 is 17 amino acids.